These 26 T cell receptor beta chains share one sample of origin, sequenced in a study of Ad26.COV2.S vaccination and SARS-CoV-2 variants. The data were produced by immunoSEQ multiplex PCR, yet TCRdb's version contains in-frame clones alone and is incomplete. The data hold some 370,000 clones, with 83% observed a single time. Stated treatment: around 19 received Ad26.COV2.S at low or high dose, single or two shots; about 5 received placebo; per-sample allocation not given. On day 63 after the first injection, vaccine and placebo recipients gave samples. Material: peripheral blood, obtained in a trial of Ad26.COV2.S vaccine versus placebo. The receptor source for this set is a person aged 18-65 years who received the Ad26.COV2.S COVID-19 vaccine or a placebo.

CDR3 DNA sequence: TGTGCCAGCAGTAAGACAGGCCAAGAGACCCAGTACTTC. Amino acid sequence: CASSKTGQETQYF. The V call is TRBV6-5, the J call TRBJ2-5; a weak D match, TRBD1 (6 bases). The V gene lost 5 bases and the J gene lost 1 base, with 8 bases spanning the gap. The CDR3 sequence is 13 residues long. CDR1 MNHEY and CDR2 SVGAGI come from the germline V gene.

This clone was picked up one time. This chain uses TRBV3-1 (or the pseudogene TRBV3-2) with TRBJ2-1; no reliable D call. Germline V lookup: CDR1 LGHDT, CDR2 YNNKEL (reference sequence). V lost 6 bases to trimming and J lost 10 bases, with 13 bases between them. This CDR3 region has 12 residues. The CDR3 reads CASSVVSSEQFF. CDR3 coding DNA: TGTGCCAGCAGTGTCGTTTCCTCCGAGCAGTTCTTC.

V is TRBV7-2 and J is TRBJ1-2; D unresolved. This CDR3 has 13 residues. V lost 5 bases and J 4 bases, leaving 11 bases between the germline ends. Germline CDR1 is SGHTA and CDR2 is FQGNSA. The CDR3 DNA reads as TGTGCCAGCAGCGTAGGAGGGATCTATGGCTACACCTTC. This codes for CASSVGGIYGYTF.

This sequence joins TRBV23-1 and TRBJ2-5; no reliable D call. TRBV23-1 is an open reading frame whose function is uncertain. Trimming left V 4 bases short and J 5 bases short, with 17 bases between. This CDR3 contains 15 residues. CDR3 nucleotide sequence: TGCGCCAGCAGTCCCCTGGGCCAAAGTCAGGAGACCCAGTACTTC. Translation: CASSPLGQSQETQYF.

The chain carries TRBV30 and TRBJ1-1, with D tentatively TRBD1 (6 bases). V dropped 7 bases and J dropped 2 bases, with 11 bases sitting between them. The germline gives CDR1 GTSNPN, CDR2 SVGIG (reference sequence). The CDR3 has 12 residues. The CDR3 protein is CAFRDINTEAFF. As DNA, the CDR3 is TGTGCCTTCCGGGACATTAACACTGAAGCTTTCTTT.

V usage is TRBV6-5 and J usage is TRBJ1-1, with a tentative D call TRBD1 (5 bases). The germline CDR1 and CDR2 sequences are MNHEY and SVGAGI. The CDR3 has 15 residues. V shed 5 bases and J shed 0 bases, with 13 bases lying between them. CDR3 DNA: TGTGCCAGCAGTAAGTTCGGAGGGGTGAACACTGAAGCTTTCTTT. Translated, it gives CASSKFGGVNTEAFF.

The chain employs TRBV9 and TRBJ1-2; D remains unclear. From germline, CDR1 is SGDLS and CDR2 YYNGEE. The CDR3 loop spans 15 amino acids. V was shortened by 3 bases and J by 5 bases, with 17 bases between the two germline ends. The CDR3 bases are TGTGCCAGCAGCGCATCCGCGGGCAGCTCTTATGGCTACACCTTC. Encoded protein: CASSASAGSSYGYTF. Based on the CDR3 plus reference TRBV9 and TRBJ1-2, the full variable domain is DSGVTQTPKHLITATGQRVTLRCSPRSGDLSVYWYQQSLDQGLQFLIQYYNGEERAKGNILERFSAQQFPDLHSELNLSSLELGDSALYFCASSASAGSSYGYTFGSGTRLTVV.

This clone was detected only a few times. The chain is built from TRBV28 and TRBJ2-7; 14 bases map to TRBD2. The CDR3 is 17 amino acids. The germline V gene encodes CDR1 MDHEN and CDR2 SYDVKM. With V trimmed by 6 bases and J by 0 bases, 7 bases remained unmatched. The CDR3 DNA reads TGTGCCAGCAGCCTCGGACTAGCGGGAGGTCCCTCCTACGAGCAGTACTTC. Protein: CASSLGLAGGPSYEQYF.

J is TRBJ1-3 and V is TRBV7-8, with D unresolved. Trimming left V 3 bases short and J 8 bases short, with 17 bases between. The V gene's germline CDR1 is SGHVS and CDR2 FQNEAQ. The CDR3 runs 15 residues. Here the CDR3 reads CASSLSRVSRDTIYF. The CDR3 coding sequence is TGTGCCAGCAGCTTGAGCCGGGTCTCACGCGACACCATATATTTT.

The chain couples TRBV10-1 to TRBJ2-6, with TRBD1 identical over 10 bases. CDR3 length: 16 residues. The germline V gene encodes CDR1 WNHNN and CDR2 SYGVQD (reference sequence). V was pared by 4 bases and J by 0 bases, with 0 bases of the junction left unmatched. The CDR3 here is CASSGTGGSGANVLTF. For the CDR3, the DNA is TGCGCCAGCAGTGGGACAGGGGGCTCTGGGGCCAACGTCCTGACTTTC.

This chain joins TRBV3-1 (or the pseudogene TRBV3-2) and TRBJ1-1; unclear D gene. Trimming took 4 bases from V and 2 from J, leaving 5 bases between them. CDR1 is LGHDT, CDR2 YNNKEL, per germline (reference sequence). This CDR3 is 12 amino acids long. The CDR3 nucleotides are TGTGCCAGCAGCCTAATAAACACTGAAGCTTTCTTT. Translation gives CASSLINTEAFF.

This sequence joins TRBV24-1 and TRBJ2-5, with D possibly being TRBD2 (5 bases). The CDR3 loop spans 15 amino acids. V gave up 0 bases and J gave up 4 bases, with 11 bases separating them. Germline V gives CDR1 KGHDR, CDR2 SFDVKD. CDR3 loop: CATSDLTSGGETQYF. Here the CDR3 DNA reads TGTGCCACCAGTGATTTGACCAGCGGAGGAGAGACCCAGTACTTC.

This chain links TRBV5-1 with TRBJ2-7; 11 nucleotides agree with TRBD2. With V trimmed by 4 bases and J by 0 bases, 3 bases remained unmatched. Germline V gives CDR1 SGHRS, CDR2 YFSETQ. The CDR3 sequence is 15 residues long. For the CDR3, the DNA is TGCGCCAGCAGCGTCGGGACTAGCGGCTCCTACGAGCAGTACTTC. It is translated as CASSVGTSGSYEQYF.

The rearrangement joins TRBV18 to TRBJ1-1, with 7 bases that match TRBD1. Germline CDR1 is KGHSH and CDR2 is LQKENI. Losses at the gene ends were 5 bases for V and 0 bases for J; bases not matched to a gene: 9. This CDR3 is built from 16 residues. CDR3 region: CASSTSGTDMNTEAFF. Here the CDR3 DNA reads TGTGCCAGCTCAACTTCCGGGACAGACATGAACACTGAAGCTTTCTTT.

For the CDR3, the DNA is TGTGCCAGCAGCCCATCTCCAGAGGGGTCCGAGACCCAGTACTTC. Translating gives CASSPSPEGSETQYF. The chain uses TRBV13 and TRBJ2-5; either TRBD1 or TRBD2 may fit D (5 bases each). This CDR3 is built from 15 residues. Germline assignment: CDR1 PRHDT and CDR2 FYEKMQ (reference sequence). The V and J ends lost 5 bases and 5 bases respectively, with 18 bases between them.

This clone occurred once. This chain connects TRBV5-8 to TRBJ1-2; no reliable D call. This CDR3 is built from 14 residues. CDR1 and CDR2 from the germline V gene are SGHTS and YDEGEE. V was shortened by 2 bases and J by 4 bases, with 12 bases between the two germline ends. This chain's CDR3 is CASSLRERTYGYTF. The CDR3 coding sequence is TGTGCCAGCAGCTTACGGGAACGGACCTATGGCTACACCTTC.

A single count supports this clone. The V gene is TRBV15, the J gene TRBJ1-5; a possible D gene is TRBD1 (6 bases). The V gene lost 6 bases and the J gene lost 3 bases, with 15 bases spanning the gap. Looked up from germline, CDR1 is LNHNV and CDR2 is YYDKDF (reference sequence). There are 15 residues in the CDR3. The CDR3 spells CATREGQLYNQPQHF. The CDR3 nucleotides read TGTGCCACCAGGGAGGGACAATTATACAATCAGCCCCAGCATTTT.

The chain has TRBV7-9 and TRBJ1-1; D is ambiguous. There are 12 residues in the CDR3. Trimming took 4 bases from V and 9 from J, leaving 12 bases between them. The germline gives CDR1 SEHNR, CDR2 FQNEAQ (reference sequence). CDR3 sequence: CASSSTGPQAFF. The CDR3 region has the DNA TGTGCCAGCAGCTCCACGGGCCCCCAAGCTTTCTTT.

The V and J genes are TRBV9 and TRBJ2-1, with TRBD1 as a possible D gene (6 bases). The CDR3 consists of 15 residues. Germline V gives CDR1 SGDLS, CDR2 YYNGEE. Trimming pared 4 bases from V and 6 bases from J, leaving 17 bases between. CDR3 sequence: CASSPRPGETNEQFF. The DNA for the CDR3 is TGTGCCAGCAGCCCACGCCCAGGGGAAACCAATGAGCAGTTCTTC.

This rearrangement joins TRBV10-3 to TRBJ2-7; 10 nucleotides align to TRBD2. Per the germline V gene, CDR1 is ENHRY and CDR2 is SYGVKD. CDR3 length: 12 residues. The V and J ends lost 9 bases and 4 bases, in that order; junction bases with no gene match: 3. CDR3 residues: CAIGTSEYEQYF. The CDR3 nucleotides read TGTGCCATTGGGACTAGCGAGTACGAGCAGTACTTC.

J is TRBJ2-7 and V is TRBV24-1; D gene unclear. CDR1 and CDR2 from the germline V gene are KGHDR and SFDVKD. V gave up 1 base and J gave up 2 bases, with 11 bases separating them. The CDR3 is 15 amino acids. CDR3 in DNA: TGTGCCACCAGTGATTTCGCCAGCCCACCCTACGAGCAGTACTTC. It codes for CATSDFASPPYEQYF.

The chain joins TRBV7-2 to TRBJ2-7, with D possibly being TRBD2 (6 bases). V was shortened by 5 bases and J by 7 bases, with 21 bases between the two germline ends. The V gene's germline CDR1 is SGHTA and CDR2 FQGNSA. The CDR3 is 15 residues long. This CDR3 is CASSNSQGGGREQYF. The CDR3 DNA is TGTGCCAGCAGCAACAGTCAGGGAGGAGGTCGGGAGCAGTACTTC.

The chain recombines TRBV9 with TRBJ2-5; weak D call: TRBD2 (5 bases). This CDR3 is 14 amino acids long. Per the germline V gene, CDR1 is SGDLS and CDR2 is YYNGEE. Trimming took 3 bases from V and 2 from J, leaving 11 bases between them. CDR3 DNA: TGTGCCAGCAGCGAGGGATGGAGGCAAGAGACCCAGTACTTC. Its protein product is CASSEGWRQETQYF. The full variable domain, completed using reference TRBV9 and TRBJ2-5, is DSGVTQTPKHLITATGQRVTLRCSPRSGDLSVYWYQQSLDQGLQFLIQYYNGEERAKGNILERFSAQQFPDLHSELNLSSLELGDSALYFCASSEGWRQETQYFGPGTRLLVL.

The chain links TRBV5-1 to TRBJ2-7; TRBD2 agrees at 7 bases. From germline, CDR1 is SGHRS and CDR2 YFSETQ. V gave up 4 bases and J gave up 10 bases; unmatched junction bases: 11. This CDR3 has 13 residues. CDR3: CASSQPLAAFQYF. DNA for the CDR3: TGCGCCAGCAGCCAACCTCTAGCGGCCTTTCAGTACTTC.

The rearrangement uses TRBV6-5 and TRBJ1-2; tentatively, D is TRBD1 (5 bases). V lost 9 bases, J lost 10 bases, and 15 bases lay in between. From germline, CDR1 is MNHEY and CDR2 SVGAGI. This CDR3 contains 11 residues. The CDR3 region is CASKNQGYYTF. CDR3 sequence (DNA): TGTGCCAGTAAGAATCAGGGATACTACACCTTC.

The chain has TRBV2 and TRBJ2-1, with 7 bases matching TRBD2. CDR1 and CDR2 (germline): SNHLY, FYNNEI. V lost 1 base, J lost 5 bases, and 5 bases stayed unmatched. The CDR3 spans 15 residues. CDR3 DNA: TGTGCCAGCAGTGAAGAAGGGACTAACCACAATGAGCAGTTCTTC. Its translation: CASSEEGTNHNEQFF.